Each of the 31 T cell receptor beta chains below was sequenced from the same sample in a study of blood T cells in healthy people across ages. Through a sample-barcoded 5' primer and a J-beta primer mix, a second PCR was run for roughly 7 to 12 cycles. Each CDR3 protein gets one entry after TCRdb re-called the 5' RACE reads with MiXCR. The sample lists hundreds of thousands of distinct CDR3 sequences, 35% to 50% occurring once. Sequencing was performed on blood. These receptors were collected from a man at least 80 years old in good health.

The chain combines TRBV20-1 with TRBJ2-1; TRBD2 matches at 12 bases. The end of the DNA fits TRBJ2-7 better, so the J call may be wrong. The CDR3 length is 17 residues. Germline-derived CDR1 and CDR2 are DFQATT and SNEGSKA (reference sequence). This chain's CDR3 is CSAREAASGRAYNEQYF. Written as DNA, the CDR3 is TGCAGTGCTAGAGAGGCGGCTAGCGGGAGGGCTTACAATGAGCAGTACTTC.

This clonotype was counted a few times. The V and J genes are TRBV6-6 and TRBJ2-3, with D maybe TRBD1 (6 bases). The CDR3 spans 15 residues. Germline CDR1 MNHNY, CDR2 SVGAGI (reference sequence). The V end was cut by 4 bases, the J end by 3 bases, with 14 bases between. CDR3 sequence reads: CASSWQGRGTDTQYF. CDR3 coding DNA: TGTGCCAGCAGTTGGCAGGGAAGGGGGACAGATACGCAGTATTTT.

The chain joins TRBV20-1 to TRBJ2-1; the match to TRBD2 covers 9 bases. This CDR3 contains 14 residues. Looked up from germline, CDR1 is DFQATT and CDR2 is SNEGSKA (reference sequence). V gave up 2 bases and J gave up 7 bases; unmatched junction bases: 6. The CDR3 nucleotides read TGCAGTGCTAGATCTAGCGGGACCGGAAATGAGCAGTTCTTC. As protein: CSARSSGTGNEQFF.

Details on this clonotype: This may arise from a read error, as a much more abundant clone is one base away. V usage is TRBV20-1 and J usage is TRBJ2-7; D not resolved. The V end lost 4 bases, the J end lost 6 bases, and 10 bases lay between the germline ends. The germline CDR1 and CDR2 sequences are DFQATT and SNEGSKA (reference sequence). CDR3 size: 11 residues. CDR3 in amino acids: CSAIDRFEQYF. In DNA, the CDR3 is TGCAGTGCTATAGATCGTTTCGAGCAGTACTTC.

A remark on this clonotype: This may arise from a read error, as a much more abundant clone is one base away. The chain employs TRBV12-3 or TRBV12-4 and TRBJ2-7; 10 bases agree with TRBD1. The CDR3 length is 15 residues. The V gene end was trimmed by 6 bases and the J gene end by 2 bases; junction bases not matched to a gene: 7. The DNA of the CDR3 is TGTGCCAGCAGACCTCCGGGACAGGGGCCCTACGAGCAGTACTTC. Residues: CASRPPGQGPYEQYF.

This clonotype has a handful of counts. CDR3 residues: CASSLGGAVKNIQYF. The DNA for the CDR3 is TGTGCCAGCAGCTTAGGGGGGGCCGTCAAAAACATTCAGTACTTC. This chain links TRBV7-2 with TRBJ2-4; D is tentatively TRBD1 or TRBD2 (6 bases each). V gave up 1 base and J gave up 3 bases, with 10 bases separating them. Germline lookup yields CDR1 SGHTA and CDR2 FQGNSA. This CDR3 is 15 amino acids long.

In its sample, this clonotype was seen many times. The chain uses TRBV12-3 or TRBV12-4 and TRBJ2-3; D unclear. V gave up 1 base and J gave up 5 bases, with 1 base separating them. The CDR3 is made up of 11 amino acids. The CDR3 bases are TGTGCCAGCAGTTTAGTAGATACGCAGTATTTT. It is translated as CASSLVDTQYF.

The chain links TRBV15 to TRBJ2-1; maybe TRBD1 (5 bases). Per germline, CDR1 LNHNV and CDR2 YYDKDF (reference sequence). The CDR3 length is 16 residues. The V end was cut by 1 base, the J end by 6 bases, with 16 bases between. CDR3 residues: CATSRGTGHRGNEQFF. In DNA, the CDR3 is TGTGCCACCAGCAGAGGAACAGGTCACCGCGGCAATGAGCAGTTCTTC.

V gene TRBV3-1 combines with J gene TRBJ1-2; D not resolved. The germline V gene encodes CDR1 LGHDT and CDR2 YNNKEL (reference sequence). V was trimmed by 4 bases and J by 5 bases, leaving 17 bases between them. The CDR3 covers 15 residues. The CDR3 region has the DNA TGTGCCAGCAGCCTACAACAAAGTATAGGGTATGGCTACACCTTC. This sequence encodes CASSLQQSIGYGYTF.

The CDR3 DNA is TGCAGTGCCATTGTACCTCAGGGACACAAACCTCAAGAGACCCAGTACTTC. It specifies CSAIVPQGHKPQETQYF. The chain has TRBV20-1 and TRBJ2-5; TRBD1 might be the D (6 bases). This CDR3 is 17 amino acids long. CDR1 is DFQATT and CDR2 is SNEGSKA in the germline V gene (reference sequence). Deletions cut 6 bases from V and 2 bases from J, with 25 bases between.

The J gene is TRBJ2-1, the V gene TRBV9, with 8 bases identical to TRBD1. V shed 2 bases, J shed 13 bases, and the junction held 8 bases outside the gene matches. This CDR3 has 13 residues. Germline V gene sequence: CDR1 SGDLS, CDR2 YYNGEE. CDR3 coding DNA: TGTGCCAGCAGCGTCAAGGACAGGGCCAATCAGTTCTTC. Residues: CASSVKDRANQFF.

This clonotype was detected a few times. The chain carries TRBV4-3 and TRBJ2-1, with a tentative D call TRBD2 (6 bases). Trimming stripped 1 base from V and 12 bases from J, with 10 bases between. This CDR3 contains 12 residues. CDR1 LGHNA and CDR2 YSLEER come from the germline V gene. The CDR3 DNA is TGCGCCAGCAGCCAAGCTGGGGGGAGGCAGTTCTTC. Residues: CASSQAGGRQFF.

This clonotype came up a few times. The chain employs TRBV7-9 and TRBJ1-2, with 9 bases aligning to TRBD1. CDR3 length: 15 residues. Per germline, CDR1 SEHNR and CDR2 FQNEAQ (reference sequence). V lost 5 bases and J lost 8; bases outside the gene matches: 12. The CDR3, as DNA: TGTGCCAGCAGCGCCCTGGAACAGGGGGCATTCGGCTACACCTTC. Translation: CASSALEQGAFGYTF.

Comment on this clonotype: A much larger clone differs from this one at a single base, so this may be a read error. This chain connects TRBV6-2 or TRBV6-3 to TRBJ2-1; 11 nucleotides line up with TRBD2. V was pared by 5 bases and J by 6 bases, with 6 bases of the junction left unmatched. The CDR3 is made up of 15 amino acids. From germline, CDR1 is MNHEY and CDR2 SVGEGT. The CDR3 region has the DNA TGTGCCAGCAGTCGGACTAGCGGGTATGGCAATGAGCAGTTCTTC. Translated, it gives CASSRTSGYGNEQFF.

This clonotype appeared a few times. The chain combines TRBV29-1 with TRBJ2-7, with D perhaps TRBD1 (5 bases). CDR3 length: 14 amino acids. Germline loops: CDR1 SQVTM, CDR2 ANQGSEA. Trimming took off 2 bases at V and 5 bases at J, with 16 bases between the two ends. The CDR3 DNA is TGCAGCGTTGAAATTCCTGGACAAATCAACGAGCAGTACTTC. Residues: CSVEIPGQINEQYF.

V and J are TRBV6-2 or TRBV6-3 and TRBJ2-5; D may correspond to TRBD1 or TRBD2 (5 bases each). Germline V CDR1 and CDR2: MNHEY, SVGEGT. The V gene lost 5 bases and the J gene lost 11 bases, with 27 bases spanning the gap. The CDR3 is 16 residues long. In nucleotides, the CDR3 is TGTGCCAGCAGTACCAGGCCGGGGCCCTTTTACGGTGAGCAGTACTTC. This codes for CASSTRPGPFYGEQYF.

The chain combines TRBV27 with TRBJ2-4, with D tentatively TRBD1 (5 bases). Trimming pared 0 bases from V and 13 bases from J, leaving 16 bases between. This CDR3 is 14 amino acids long. Germline V gene data show CDR1 as MNHEY and CDR2 as SMNVEV (reference sequence). The CDR3 nucleotides read TGTGCCAGCAGTTTATCAGGGGCTGCCCTAGGGCAGTACTTC. Translated, it gives CASSLSGAALGQYF.

A note on this clonotype: Just one base apart from a much larger clone, this may be a read error. This sequence joins TRBV20-1 and TRBJ2-1; D uncertain. The germline CDR1 and CDR2 sequences are DFQATT and SNEGSKA (reference sequence). This CDR3 spans 15 amino acids. V was pared by 3 bases and J by 7 bases, with 19 bases between. The CDR3 DNA is TGCAGTGCTAGGTCCCTGCTAGGCCCTACGAATGAGCAGTTCTTC. Protein: CSARSLLGPTNEQFF.

The chain links TRBV7-9 to TRBJ1-1; D is uncertain. Germline V gene data show CDR1 as SEHNR and CDR2 as FQNEAQ (reference sequence). The CDR3 covers 14 residues. The ends were cut back, 0 bases at V and 0 bases at J, with 5 bases in the middle. CDR3 nucleotide sequence: TGTGCCAGCAGCTTAGCGCAAATGAACACTGAAGCTTTCTTT. Its translation: CASSLAQMNTEAFF.

The chain has TRBV7-6 and TRBJ2-5; TRBD2 aligns across 9 bases. J was trimmed by 4 bases and V by 5 bases; bases with no gene match: 11. The CDR3 covers 16 residues. Germline V lookup: CDR1 SGHVS, CDR2 FNYEAQ. For the CDR3, the DNA is TGTGCCAGCAGCCCGCGAGCGGGGGGAAGGGTAGAGACCCAGTACTTC. Protein: CASSPRAGGRVETQYF.

Of note for this clonotype: A much larger clone is a single base away; this may be a read error. The rearrangement uses TRBV20-1 and TRBJ1-1; 11 bases agree with TRBD1. This CDR3 has 14 amino acids. V was clipped by 2 bases and J by 7 bases; unmatched bases: 6. The germline gives CDR1 DFQATT, CDR2 SNEGSKA (reference sequence). CDR3 DNA sequence: TGCAGTGCTAGACCCGGACAGGGGGCAGGTGAAGCTTTCTTT. This encodes CSARPGQGAGEAFF.

The CDR3 here is CASSQDVDYGYTF. Here the CDR3 DNA reads TGTGCCAGCAGCCAAGACGTTGACTATGGCTACACCTTC. The rearrangement links TRBV9 to TRBJ1-2; no reliable D call. Germline values: CDR1 SGDLS, CDR2 YYNGEE. This CDR3 has 13 amino acids. V was shortened by 4 bases and J by 3 bases, with 10 bases between the two germline ends.

The chain uses TRBV2 and TRBJ2-1, with TRBD2 identical over 9 bases. This CDR3 contains 14 residues. CDR1 and CDR2 (germline): SNHLY, FYNNEI. V shed 4 bases, J shed 9 bases, and the junction held 7 bases outside the gene matches. The DNA of the CDR3 is TGTGCCAGCAGTGCAGCAGCGGGAGGCAGTGAGCAGTTCTTC. Encoded protein: CASSAAAGGSEQFF. Using reference TRBV2 and TRBJ2-1 for the parts outside the CDR3, the full variable domain is EPEVTQTPSHQVTQMGQEVILRCVPISNHLYFYWYRQILGQKVEFLVSFYNNEISEKSEIFDDQFSVERPDGSNFTLKIRSTKLEDSAMYFCASSAAAGGSEQFFGPGTRLTVL.

This clonotype was detected only once. This chain joins TRBV6-2 or TRBV6-3 and TRBJ2-7; D perhaps matches TRBD2 (6 bases). This CDR3 region has 15 residues. Germline lookup yields CDR1 MNHEY and CDR2 SVGEGT. Trimming took 8 bases from V and 7 from J, leaving 24 bases between them. The CDR3, as DNA: TGTGCCAGCGGCAGCTCGGGGGTCTCCTACAATGAGCAGTACTTC. This sequence encodes CASGSSGVSYNEQYF.

With respect to this clonotype: One end of the junction is discordant with germline, which a read error may explain. CDR3 nucleotide sequence: TGTGCCAGCATCCAAGTCGGGCAGGAACAGTTCTTC. The encoded protein is CASIQVGQEQFF. This chain connects TRBV3-1 to TRBJ2-1; D is unresolved. The CDR3 is made up of 12 amino acids. In germline, CDR1 is LGHDT, CDR2 YNNKEL (reference sequence).

The chain recombines TRBV2 with TRBJ1-2; D gene ambiguous. Germline V CDR1 and CDR2: SNHLY, FYNNEI. Trimming stripped 10 bases from V and 6 bases from J, with 21 bases between. The CDR3 runs to 14 residues. The CDR3 coding sequence is TGTGCCATCTCGAAGGTTCGTTCTTCCAATGGCTACACCTTC. Its protein is CAISKVRSSNGYTF.

The CDR3 DNA reads TGTGCCAGCAGCCGTAGGACAGGGGCGCAACAAGAGACCCAGTACTTC. This codes for CASSRRTGAQQETQYF. The genes are TRBV3-1 and TRBJ2-5; the match to TRBD1 covers 9 bases. CDR3 length: 16 amino acids. Germline values: CDR1 LGHDT, CDR2 YNNKEL (reference sequence). With V trimmed by 4 bases and J by 2 bases, 8 bases remained unmatched.

This clonotype appeared many times. V and J are TRBV5-1 and TRBJ2-7; possibly TRBD1 or TRBD2 for D (5 bases each). The V end lost 4 bases, the J end lost 2 bases, and 13 bases lay between the germline ends. Germline CDR1 is SGHRS and CDR2 is YFSETQ. CDR3 length equals 14 residues. The CDR3 DNA follows: TGCGCCAGCAGCGCAGCCGGGACGGCCTACGAGCAGTACTTC. It yields the protein CASSAAGTAYEQYF.

About this clonotype itself: It may be a read error: a sequence one base away is much more abundant. V is TRBV18 and J is TRBJ2-5, with a weak D call TRBD1 (6 bases). Trimming left V 0 bases short and J 9 bases short, with 14 bases between. CDR3 size: 14 residues. The germline CDR1 and CDR2 sequences are KGHSH and LQKENI. The CDR3 protein is CASSPPSSGAAQYF. For the CDR3, the DNA is TGTGCCAGCTCACCACCGAGTTCAGGGGCGGCCCAGTACTTC.

This clonotype was recorded only once. The chain combines TRBV24-1 with TRBJ2-3; possibly TRBD2 for D (6 bases). Trimming stripped 4 bases from V and 0 bases from J, with 10 bases between. Per germline, CDR1 KGHDR and CDR2 SFDVKD. This CDR3 comprises 15 residues. CDR3 loop: CATSDPLASTDTQYF. The CDR3, as DNA: TGTGCCACCAGTGACCCTCTAGCGAGCACAGATACGCAGTATTTT.

The chain recombines TRBV12-3 or TRBV12-4 with TRBJ2-1; tentative D call: TRBD1 (5 bases). The ends were cut back, 6 bases at V and 3 bases at J, with 9 bases in the middle. CDR3 length: 13 amino acids. The CDR3 here is CASRKTDYNEQFF. The DNA for the CDR3 is TGTGCCAGCAGAAAGACAGACTACAATGAGCAGTTCTTC.